These 5 T cell receptor beta chains came from one sample sequenced in a study of blood T cell repertoires in COVID-19. Profiled with immunoSEQ multiplex PCR; TCRdb holds only in-frame clones, not every one. The table shows 150,000 to 200,000 clones, with about 83% occurring only once. Material for sequencing was peripheral blood. These receptor sequences come from a human donor in a cohort sampled during active COVID-19.

The V gene is TRBV28, the J gene TRBJ2-7; D is perhaps TRBD2 (5 bases). Per germline, CDR1 MDHEN and CDR2 SYDVKM. This CDR3 comprises 17 residues. V lost 5 bases to trimming and J lost 1 base, with 21 bases between them. CDR3 nucleotides: TGTGCCAGCAGTACGGTTGTGGCGGGCCCCCTATCCTACGAGCAGTACTTC. Its translation: CASSTVVAGPLSYEQYF.

J is TRBJ2-2 and V is TRBV5-1, with 16 nucleotides matching TRBD2. V lost 2 bases and J lost 3; bases outside the gene matches: 10. Germline-derived CDR1 and CDR2 are SGHRS and YFSETQ. The CDR3 has 20 residues. CDR3 sequence: CASSLTPGLAGGPHTGELFF. The DNA of the CDR3 is TGCGCCAGCAGCTTAACACCGGGACTAGCGGGGGGGCCCCACACCGGGGAGCTGTTTTTT.

This chain links TRBV6-6 with TRBJ1-4; no clear D. The germline V and J ends were trimmed by 0 bases and 11 bases, with 10 bases remaining between them. From germline, CDR1 is MNHNY and CDR2 SVGAGI (reference sequence). CDR3 length: 13 amino acids. CDR3 DNA: TGTGCCAGCAGTTACTCCGGGTGGGTGAAACTGTTTTTT. Amino acids: CASSYSGWVKLFF.

This chain joins TRBV9 and TRBJ2-7; 11 positions agree with TRBD2. Per germline, CDR1 SGDLS and CDR2 YYNGEE. With V trimmed by 3 bases and J by 0 bases, 5 bases remained unmatched. The CDR3 has 16 residues. The CDR3 reads CASSATSGGSSYEQYF. CDR3 in DNA: TGTGCCAGCAGCGCTACTAGCGGGGGTAGCTCCTACGAGCAGTACTTC.

This clone turned up a few times. The genes are TRBV28 and TRBJ1-6, with a tentative D call TRBD1 (5 bases). CDR1 and CDR2 (germline): MDHEN, SYDVKM. V dropped 6 bases and J dropped 8 bases, with 20 bases sitting between them. The length of the CDR3 is 16 residues. Written as DNA, the CDR3 is TGTGCCAGCAGCCCATTGAGGGGAGGGTGGGATTCACCCCTCCACTTT. It is translated as CASSPLRGGWDSPLHF.